This is a list of T cell receptor beta chains from one sample in a study of cytomegalovirus exposure and HLA in healthy donors. The table came from immunoSEQ multiplex PCR; TCRdb's copy has only in-frame clones and leaves some out. The sample includes around 100,000 clones, 7.6% of them seen just once. The sequencing input was PBMCs. All receptors derive from a man over 45 in good health and CMV-seronegative. The conserved cysteine and the conserved F or W are not part of the CDR3 here. The order of the fields is V gene, J gene, CDR3 length, clone size, CDR3 protein. Not every row has a clone size; where given, it reads once, few, many or a size class.

v_gene: TRBV6-1; j_gene: TRBJ1-4; len: 12; abundance: few; CDR3aa: ASRGGLAEEKLF
v_gene: TRBV19; j_gene: TRBJ2-4; len: 16; abundance: NA; CDR3aa: ASSWGLAGGPSKNIQY
v_gene: TRBV19; j_gene: TRBJ1-2; len: 14; abundance: few; CDR3aa: ASSHRQGPTSYGYT
v_gene: TRBV7-9; j_gene: TRBJ2-2; len: 10; abundance: few; CDR3aa: ASTRGPGELF
v_gene: TRBV25-1; j_gene: TRBJ2-7; len: 12; abundance: few; CDR3aa: ASSEYLAGDEQY
v_gene: TRBV28; j_gene: TRBJ1-2; len: 11; abundance: NA; CDR3aa: ASKITGVAGYT
v_gene: TRBV6-1; j_gene: TRBJ1-1; len: 10; abundance: few; CDR3aa: ASRQDGTEAF
v_gene: TRBV6-6; j_gene: TRBJ1-2; len: 13; abundance: NA; CDR3aa: ASSRGPRRDYGYT
v_gene: TRBV5-1; j_gene: TRBJ2-3; len: 15; abundance: few; CDR3aa: ASSLGYSGVDESTQY
v_gene: TRBV28; j_gene: TRBJ1-3; len: 12; abundance: few; CDR3aa: ASHGGVSGNTIY
v_gene: TRBV9; j_gene: TRBJ2-1; len: 14; abundance: few; CDR3aa: ASSVANSGRLSEQF
v_gene: TRBV28; j_gene: TRBJ2-6; len: 22; abundance: NA; CDR3aa: ASSSLRVGKKPLAGERGANVLT
v_gene: TRBV18; j_gene: TRBJ2-5; len: 9; abundance: NA; CDR3aa: ASSPEETQY
v_gene: TRBV7-9; j_gene: TRBJ2-3; len: 12; abundance: NA; CDR3aa: ASTYGGGTDTQY
v_gene: TRBV28; j_gene: TRBJ1-1; len: 12; abundance: NA; CDR3aa: ASTLVGQHTEAF
v_gene: TRBV7-2; j_gene: TRBJ2-5; len: 14; abundance: NA; CDR3aa: ASSSGTGLASGTQY
v_gene: TRBV10-3; j_gene: TRBJ2-7; len: 11; abundance: few; CDR3aa: AISESGGTEQY
v_gene: TRBV7-2; j_gene: TRBJ1-2; len: 11; abundance: NA; CDR3aa: ASSLGGGVGYT
v_gene: TRBV7-2; j_gene: TRBJ2-2; len: 14; abundance: NA; CDR3aa: ASSLSPGGGTGELF
v_gene: TRBV2; j_gene: TRBJ2-2; len: 12; abundance: few; CDR3aa: ASSEEGLTGELF
v_gene: TRBV28; j_gene: TRBJ1-5; len: 15; abundance: few; CDR3aa: ASSLIGTGYSNQPQH
v_gene: TRBV7-9; j_gene: TRBJ2-7; len: 9; abundance: few; CDR3aa: ASSSLYEQY
v_gene: TRBV28; j_gene: TRBJ2-5; len: 12; abundance: NA; CDR3aa: ASIPGQGITAQY
v_gene: TRBV10-3; j_gene: TRBJ2-5; len: 10; abundance: NA; CDR3aa: AISDRQETQY
v_gene: TRBV5-1; j_gene: TRBJ1-2; len: 13; abundance: few; CDR3aa: ASSLGAILNYGYT
v_gene: TRBV19; j_gene: TRBJ2-3; len: 13; abundance: NA; CDR3aa: ASSTIAGGRDTQY
v_gene: TRBV29-1; j_gene: TRBJ2-5; len: 11; abundance: few; CDR3aa: SVVIGARETQY
v_gene: TRBV4-1; j_gene: TRBJ1-1; len: 15; abundance: few; CDR3aa: ASSQDGAGHMNTEAF
v_gene: TRBV7-9; j_gene: TRBJ1-3; len: 13; abundance: few; CDR3aa: ASSLGGLTGNTIY
v_gene: TRBV4-1; j_gene: TRBJ1-5; len: 13; abundance: many; CDR3aa: ASSQDLDSNQPQH
v_gene: TRBV10-1; j_gene: TRBJ2-7; len: 9; abundance: few; CDR3aa: ASSAGYEQY
v_gene: TRBV4-3; j_gene: TRBJ2-7; len: 17; abundance: few; CDR3aa: ASSQDSGLAGGGHDEQY
v_gene: TRBV5-1; j_gene: TRBJ2-1; len: 11; abundance: few; CDR3aa: ASSPGVNNEQF
v_gene: TRBV5-4; j_gene: TRBJ2-7; len: 13; abundance: few; CDR3aa: ASSLGLAGGYEQY
v_gene: TRBV2; j_gene: TRBJ2-1; len: 9; abundance: NA; CDR3aa: ASSEQGGQF
v_gene: TRBV6-5; j_gene: TRBJ2-1; len: 14; abundance: few; CDR3aa: ASSYSYRAVRNEQF
v_gene: TRBV5-1; j_gene: TRBJ2-3; len: 13; abundance: few; CDR3aa: ASSLTGTSTDTQY
v_gene: TRBV28; j_gene: TRBJ2-7; len: 11; abundance: NA; CDR3aa: ASRFGTSYEQY
v_gene: TRBV6-5; j_gene: TRBJ1-4; len: 9; abundance: NA; CDR3aa: ASRDRDQLF
v_gene: TRBV4-1; j_gene: TRBJ2-3; len: 13; abundance: few; CDR3aa: ASSQEWGGTDTQY
v_gene: TRBV5-6; j_gene: TRBJ2-2; len: 15; abundance: NA; CDR3aa: ASGLTALGGVTGELF
v_gene: TRBV28; j_gene: TRBJ1-1; len: 9; abundance: few; CDR3aa: ASSQQGKAF
v_gene: TRBV2; j_gene: TRBJ2-3; len: 14; abundance: NA; CDR3aa: ASSVPEQGGTDTQY
v_gene: TRBV7-9; j_gene: TRBJ2-2; len: 14; abundance: NA; CDR3aa: ASSSPARGGTGELF
v_gene: TRBV29-1; j_gene: TRBJ1-5; len: 11; abundance: NA; CDR3aa: SVLTGGNQPQH
v_gene: TRBV6-6; j_gene: TRBJ2-2; len: 14; abundance: NA; CDR3aa: ASSHRTGTNTGELF
v_gene: TRBV2; j_gene: TRBJ2-7; len: 12; abundance: few; CDR3aa: ASSRQGVSYEQY
v_gene: TRBV4-1; j_gene: TRBJ2-3; len: 12; abundance: NA; CDR3aa: ASSQTGGTDTQY
v_gene: TRBV6-1; j_gene: TRBJ2-7; len: 12; abundance: few; CDR3aa: ASKPERGLYEQY
v_gene: TRBV7-9; j_gene: TRBJ2-7; len: 10; abundance: few; CDR3aa: ASSSVGGEQY
v_gene: TRBV27; j_gene: TRBJ1-1; len: 12; abundance: few; CDR3aa: ASRLRRGPSEAF
v_gene: TRBV4-3; j_gene: TRBJ2-3; len: 12; abundance: few; CDR3aa: ASSLRRGTDTQY
v_gene: TRBV27; j_gene: TRBJ1-1; len: 11; abundance: NA; CDR3aa: ASRSVMNTEAF
v_gene: TRBV7-9; j_gene: TRBJ1-3; len: 14; abundance: NA; CDR3aa: ASSLARSSPGNTIY
v_gene: TRBV7-6; j_gene: TRBJ2-2; len: 11; abundance: NA; CDR3aa: ASSRTSGSGLF
v_gene: TRBV5-1; j_gene: TRBJ2-3; len: 13; abundance: few; CDR3aa: ASSSGLAATDTQY
v_gene: TRBV5-1; j_gene: TRBJ1-5; len: 11; abundance: NA; CDR3aa: ASSLEGVQPQH
v_gene: TRBV11-2; j_gene: TRBJ2-3; len: 12; abundance: NA; CDR3aa: ASSLASGPDTQY
v_gene: TRBV9; j_gene: TRBJ1-3; len: 14; abundance: NA; CDR3aa: ASSATGISSGNTIY